Listed here are 12 T cell receptor beta chains from one sample, sequenced in a study of CD8+ T cells in alopecia areata. Extracted RNA was reverse transcribed, and the resulting cDNA served as sequencing template. This table comes from immunoSEQ multiplex PCR, and its TCRdb copy is limited to in-frame clones, with some not included. The sample records some 210,000 clones, 57% being singletons. The material sequenced was CD4+ T cells sorted from blood, taken at week 0. The receptors shown here come from a human donor with alopecia areata.

The chain is built from TRBV7-9 and TRBJ2-2; 7 bases map to TRBD1. Germline V lookup: CDR1 SEHNR, CDR2 FQNEAQ (reference sequence). The CDR3 contains 16 residues. The V gene end was trimmed by 2 bases and the J gene end by 2 bases; junction bases not matched to a gene: 5. The DNA for the CDR3 is TGTGCCAGCAGCTTACCGACAGGGTCCAACACCGGGGAGCTGTTTTTT. Its protein is CASSLPTGSNTGELFF. Using reference TRBV7-9 and TRBJ2-2 for the parts outside the CDR3, the full variable domain is DTGVSQNPRHKITKRGQNVTFRCDPISEHNRLYWYRQTLGQGPEFLTYFQNEAQLEKSRLLSDRFSAERPKGSFSTLEIQRTEQGDSAMYLCASSLPTGSNTGELFFGEGSRLTVL.

This chain joins TRBV30 and TRBJ2-7; D gene unclear. The CDR3 extends over 13 amino acids. Germline CDR1 reads GTSNPN; CDR2 reads SVGIG (reference sequence). Trimming took 3 bases from V and 0 from J, leaving 9 bases between them. The CDR3 sequence: CAWSRGSSYEQYF. CDR3 nucleotide sequence: TGTGCCTGGAGCAGAGGCAGCTCCTACGAGCAGTACTTC.

The chain recombines TRBV14 with TRBJ2-3, with 7 bases lining up with TRBD1. Germline loops: CDR1 SGHDN, CDR2 FVKESK. The CDR3 is 12 residues long. V lost 4 bases, J lost 9 bases, and 4 bases stayed unmatched. CDR3 sequence reads: CASSPRQGTQYF. CDR3 DNA: TGTGCCAGCAGCCCTCGACAGGGAACGCAGTATTTT.

DNA for the CDR3: TGTGCCTGGAGCATGTTGACAGGGGGCGAAGCTTTCTTT. The encoded protein is CAWSMLTGGEAFF. J is TRBJ1-1 and V is TRBV30, with 10 bases aligning to TRBD1. Per germline, CDR1 GTSNPN and CDR2 SVGIG (reference sequence). After removal of 3 bases from V and 8 bases from J, the junction contained 6 bases not matched to a gene. CDR3 length equals 13 residues.

CDR3 coding DNA: TGCGCCAGCAGCAGTAGTGGGACCTACAATGAGCAGTTCTTC. It encodes CASSSSGTYNEQFF. V is TRBV5-1 and J is TRBJ2-1; D is uncertain. Between the trimmed V and J ends, which lost 4 bases and 2 bases, there was a span of 10 bases. The CDR3 covers 14 residues. The V gene's germline CDR1 is SGHRS and CDR2 YFSETQ.

The chain is built from TRBV6-6 and TRBJ1-1, with D maybe TRBD1 (5 bases). V was cut by 7 bases and J by 1 base, with 13 bases left in between. The CDR3 extends over 14 amino acids. Per germline, CDR1 MNHNY and CDR2 SVGAGI (reference sequence). In DNA, the CDR3 is TGTGCCAGCACCAAGGGACGGCCGAACACTGAAGCTTTCTTT. Protein sequence: CASTKGRPNTEAFF.

The CDR3 loop is CASSVDGGRDTEAFF. CDR3 in DNA: TGTGCCAGCAGCGTAGACGGAGGTCGGGACACTGAAGCTTTCTTT. This rearrangement joins TRBV9 to TRBJ1-1, with D unresolved. The germline V gene encodes CDR1 SGDLS and CDR2 YYNGEE. This CDR3 contains 15 residues. V was pared by 0 bases and J by 3 bases, with 12 bases between.

This clone was observed a few times. The chain carries TRBV28 and TRBJ2-7, with 10 bases that match TRBD2. There are 18 residues in the CDR3. V lost 5 bases, J lost 2 bases, and 15 bases stayed unmatched. Germline V gives CDR1 MDHEN, CDR2 SYDVKM. The CDR3 DNA follows: TGTGCCAGCAGTGTACTAGCGGGAATCAGTAAATACCCCTACGAGCAGTACTTC. Translated, it gives CASSVLAGISKYPYEQYF.

In this sample, this clone turned up a few times. This sequence joins TRBV9 and TRBJ2-7, with 10 bases fitting TRBD1. This CDR3 is 15 amino acids long. With 4 bases clipped from V and 6 bases from J, the junction kept 10 bases outside the gene matches. The germline CDR1 and CDR2 sequences are SGDLS and YYNGEE. The CDR3, as DNA: TGTGCCAGCAGCCTCGAGCCGGGACAGGGGACCGAGCAGTACTTC. It is translated as CASSLEPGQGTEQYF.

The J gene is TRBJ1-4, the V gene TRBV18, with D uncertain. This CDR3 is 15 amino acids long. Trimming stripped 1 base from V and 2 bases from J, with 8 bases between. Germline CDR1 reads KGHSH; CDR2 reads LQKENI. The CDR3 loop is CASSPREATNEKLFF. The CDR3, as DNA: TGTGCCAGCTCACCACGGGAGGCCACTAATGAAAAACTGTTTTTT.

V is TRBV30 and J is TRBJ2-1; D is perhaps TRBD1 (5 bases). CDR3 size: 13 residues. Trimming pared 3 bases from V and 6 bases from J, leaving 12 bases between. Germline V gene sequence: CDR1 GTSNPN, CDR2 SVGIG (reference sequence). The CDR3 coding sequence is TGTGCCTGGAGCGCAGGGTTGGTCAATGAGCAGTTCTTC. Amino acid sequence: CAWSAGLVNEQFF.

Notes on this clone: The sample carries other DNA sequences with the same CDR3. This sequence joins TRBV5-1 and TRBJ2-3, with D uncertain. Germline V lookup: CDR1 SGHRS, CDR2 YFSETQ. Trimming took 0 bases from V and 4 from J, leaving 3 bases between them. The CDR3 runs 12 residues. Here the CDR3 DNA reads TGCGCCAGCAGCTTGGATTCAGATACGCAGTATTTT. Translating gives CASSLDSDTQYF.